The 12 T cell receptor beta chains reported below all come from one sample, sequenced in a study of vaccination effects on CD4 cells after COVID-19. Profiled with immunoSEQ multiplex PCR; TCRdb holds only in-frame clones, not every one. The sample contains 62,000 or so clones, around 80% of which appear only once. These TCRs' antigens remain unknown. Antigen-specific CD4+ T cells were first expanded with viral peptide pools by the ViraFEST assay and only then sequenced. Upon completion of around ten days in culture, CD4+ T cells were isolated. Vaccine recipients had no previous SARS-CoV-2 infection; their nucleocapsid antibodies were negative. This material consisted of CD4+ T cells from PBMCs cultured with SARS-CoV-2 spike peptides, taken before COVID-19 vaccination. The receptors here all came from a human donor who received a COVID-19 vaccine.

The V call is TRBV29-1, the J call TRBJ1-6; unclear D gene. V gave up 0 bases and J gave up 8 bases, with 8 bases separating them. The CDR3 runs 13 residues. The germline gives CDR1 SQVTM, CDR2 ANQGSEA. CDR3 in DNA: TGCAGCGTTGAAGAGGACGGGCATTCACCCCTCCACTTT. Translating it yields CSVEEDGHSPLHF.

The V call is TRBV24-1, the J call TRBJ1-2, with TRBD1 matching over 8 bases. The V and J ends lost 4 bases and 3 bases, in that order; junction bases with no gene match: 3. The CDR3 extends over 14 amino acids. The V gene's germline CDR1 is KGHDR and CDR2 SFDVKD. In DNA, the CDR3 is TGTGCCACCAGTGACCCGACAGGGGACTATGGCTACACCTTC. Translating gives CATSDPTGDYGYTF.

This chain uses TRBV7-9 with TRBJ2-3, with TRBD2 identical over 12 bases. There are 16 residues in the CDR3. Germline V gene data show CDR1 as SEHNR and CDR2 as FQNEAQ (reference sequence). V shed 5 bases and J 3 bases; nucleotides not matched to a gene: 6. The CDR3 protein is CASSRPSGGVTDTQYF. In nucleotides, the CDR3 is TGTGCCAGCAGCCGTCCTAGCGGGGGGGTAACAGATACGCAGTATTTT.

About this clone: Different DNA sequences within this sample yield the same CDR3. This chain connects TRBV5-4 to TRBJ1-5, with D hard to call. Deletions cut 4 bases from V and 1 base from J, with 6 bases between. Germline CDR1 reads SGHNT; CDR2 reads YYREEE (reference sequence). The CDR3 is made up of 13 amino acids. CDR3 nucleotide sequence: TGTGCCAGCAGCCTAGACAGCAATCAGCCCCAGCATTTT. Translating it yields CASSLDSNQPQHF.

As DNA, the CDR3 is TGTGCCAGCAGTGAAGGGGGACAGGATTATCAGCCCCAGCATTTT. Translating it yields CASSEGGQDYQPQHF. V is TRBV6-1 and J is TRBJ1-5; 8 bases fit TRBD1. V lost 1 base and J lost 5; bases outside the gene matches: 4. This CDR3 has 15 amino acids. The V gene's germline CDR1 is MNHNS and CDR2 SASEGT.

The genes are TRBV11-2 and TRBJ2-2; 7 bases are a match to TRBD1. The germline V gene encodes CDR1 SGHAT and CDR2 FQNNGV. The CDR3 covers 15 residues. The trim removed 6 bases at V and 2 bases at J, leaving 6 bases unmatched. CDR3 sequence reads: CASRRDRLNTGELFF. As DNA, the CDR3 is TGTGCCAGCAGAAGGGACAGACTTAACACCGGGGAGCTGTTTTTT.

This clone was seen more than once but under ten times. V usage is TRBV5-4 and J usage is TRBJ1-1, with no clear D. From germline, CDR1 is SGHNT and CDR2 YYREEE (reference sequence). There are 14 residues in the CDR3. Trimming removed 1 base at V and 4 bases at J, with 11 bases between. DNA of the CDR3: TGTGCCAGCAGCTTGTCCCCCGGGTCCACTGAAGCTTTCTTT. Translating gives CASSLSPGSTEAFF.

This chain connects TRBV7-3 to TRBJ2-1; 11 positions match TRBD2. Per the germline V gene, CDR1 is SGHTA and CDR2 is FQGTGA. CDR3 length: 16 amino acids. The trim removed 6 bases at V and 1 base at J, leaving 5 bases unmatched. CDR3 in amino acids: CASSPTSGASYNEQFF. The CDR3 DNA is TGTGCCAGCAGTCCGACTAGCGGGGCTTCCTACAATGAGCAGTTCTTC.

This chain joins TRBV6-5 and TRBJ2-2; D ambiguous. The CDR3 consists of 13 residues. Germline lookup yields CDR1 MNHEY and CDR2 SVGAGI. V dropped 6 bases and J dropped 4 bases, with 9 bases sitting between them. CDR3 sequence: CASRVPSTGELFF. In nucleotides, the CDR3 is TGTGCCAGCAGGGTCCCGTCCACCGGGGAGCTGTTTTTT.

The CDR3 nucleotides read TGTGCCAGCATTTGGGACCGCAACACTGAAGCTTTCTTT. Translated, it gives CASIWDRNTEAFF. The chain combines TRBV2 with TRBJ1-1, with D perhaps TRBD1 (5 bases). This CDR3 comprises 13 residues. V lost 7 bases, J lost 2 bases, and 11 bases lay in between. Germline-derived CDR1 and CDR2 are SNHLY and FYNNEI. Together with reference TRBV2 and TRBJ1-1, the CDR3 gives the full variable domain: EPEVTQTPSHQVTQMGQEVILRCVPISNHLYFYWYRQILGQKVEFLVSFYNNEISEKSEIFDDQFSVERPDGSNFTLKIRSTKLEDSAMYFCASIWDRNTEAFFGQGTRLTVV.

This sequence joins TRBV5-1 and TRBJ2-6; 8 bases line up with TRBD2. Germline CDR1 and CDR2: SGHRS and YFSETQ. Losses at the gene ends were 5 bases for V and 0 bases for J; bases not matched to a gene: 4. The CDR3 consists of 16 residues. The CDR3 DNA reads TGCGCCAGCAGAGAAGGGACTAGCTCTGGGGCCAACGTCCTGACTTTC. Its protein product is CASREGTSSGANVLTF. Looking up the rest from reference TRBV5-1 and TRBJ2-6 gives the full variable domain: KAGVTQTPRYLIKTRGQQVTLSCSPISGHRSVSWYQQTPGQGLQFLFEYFSETQRNKGNFPGRFSGRQFSNSRSEMNVSTLELGDSALYLCASREGTSSGANVLTFGAGSRLTVL.

The CDR3 here is CASSVEPRTARTYTDTQYF. In nucleotides, the CDR3 is TGTGCCAGCAGCGTAGAACCCAGGACAGCGAGAACCTACACAGATACGCAGTATTTT. V gene TRBV9 combines with J gene TRBJ2-3; the D gene is possibly TRBD1 (6 bases). Germline V gene lookup returns CDR1 SGDLS and CDR2 YYNGEE. CDR3 length equals 19 residues. The V gene lost 0 bases and the J gene lost 2 bases, with 22 bases spanning the gap.